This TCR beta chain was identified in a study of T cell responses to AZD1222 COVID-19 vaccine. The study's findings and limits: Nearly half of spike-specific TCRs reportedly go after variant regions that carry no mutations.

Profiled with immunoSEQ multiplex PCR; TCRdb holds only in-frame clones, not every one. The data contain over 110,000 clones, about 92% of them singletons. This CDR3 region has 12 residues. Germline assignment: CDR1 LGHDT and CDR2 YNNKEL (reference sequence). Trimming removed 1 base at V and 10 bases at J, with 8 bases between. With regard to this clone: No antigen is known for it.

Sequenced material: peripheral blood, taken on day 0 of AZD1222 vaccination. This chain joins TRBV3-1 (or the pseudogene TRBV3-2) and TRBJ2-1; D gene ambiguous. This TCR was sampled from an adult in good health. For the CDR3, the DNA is TGTGCCAGCAGCCAAGTCTTTAAGGAGCAGTTCTTC. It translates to CASSQVFKEQFF.